One and the same sample provided the 27 T cell receptor beta chains below, sequenced in a study of blood T cell repertoires in COVID-19. Some clones are missing from TCRdb's copy, which holds only in-frame ones; the method was immunoSEQ multiplex PCR. Here the sample spans roughly 190,000 clones, about 88% being singletons. Specimen: peripheral blood. These receptors all stem from a woman in her thirties or forties who had recovered from COVID-19.

The chain uses TRBV21-1 and TRBJ1-1; TRBD1, as called in the table, went unchecked against the DNA. TRBV21-1 is classified as a pseudogene. CDR3 size: 16 residues. The CDR3 loop reads CASSNPPDRANTEAFF. CDR3 DNA sequence: TGTGCCAGCAGCAATCCCCCCGACAGGGCGAACACTGAAGCTTTCTTT.

This clone was found once. The chain is built from TRBV24-1 and TRBJ2-5, with 8 bases fitting TRBD1. V was pared by 5 bases and J by 3 bases, with 7 bases of the junction left unmatched. The CDR3 runs to 15 residues. Germline assignment: CDR1 KGHDR and CDR2 SFDVKD. CDR3 DNA: TGTGCCACCAGTGGGGCGACAGGGGTAGAAGAGACCCAGTACTTC. Protein: CATSGATGVEETQYF.

V and J are TRBV9 and TRBJ1-3, with D unresolved. The germline V gene encodes CDR1 SGDLS and CDR2 YYNGEE. The germline V and J ends were trimmed by 5 bases and 2 bases, with 5 bases remaining between them. This CDR3 has 12 amino acids. CDR3 residues: CASSPTGNTIYF. CDR3 in DNA: TGTGCCAGCAGTCCAACTGGAAACACCATATATTTT. The full variable domain, completed using reference TRBV9 and TRBJ1-3, is DSGVTQTPKHLITATGQRVTLRCSPRSGDLSVYWYQQSLDQGLQFLIQYYNGEERAKGNILERFSAQQFPDLHSELNLSSLELGDSALYFCASSPTGNTIYFGEGSWLTVV.

The V call is TRBV4-3, the J call TRBJ1-6; 8 bases line up with TRBD1. Germline V gene data show CDR1 as LGHNA and CDR2 as YSLEER. The J segment lost 0 bases and the V segment lost 0 bases, leaving 7 bases of the junction unmatched. The CDR3 runs 19 residues. The CDR3: CASSQETRTGSSYNSPLHF. The DNA of the CDR3 is TGCGCCAGCAGCCAAGAAACCAGGACAGGGAGCTCCTATAATTCACCCCTCCACTTT.

This clone has just one count. V usage is TRBV30 and J usage is TRBJ1-1, with D tentatively TRBD1 (6 bases). Germline assignment: CDR1 GTSNPN and CDR2 SVGIG (reference sequence). This CDR3 comprises 13 residues. V gave up 4 bases and J gave up 6 bases, with 15 bases separating them. The CDR3 is CAWTGDWKAEAFF. CDR3 DNA: TGTGCCTGGACAGGGGATTGGAAGGCTGAAGCTTTCTTT.

The CDR3 coding sequence is TGTGCCAGCAGCTTCTTAATGGCGGGAGGACGTGGGGATACGCAGTATTTT. Translating it yields CASSFLMAGGRGDTQYF. The chain has TRBV7-2 and TRBJ2-3; 8 nucleotides match TRBD2. Looked up from germline, CDR1 is SGHTA and CDR2 is FQGNSA. The CDR3 is made up of 17 amino acids. V shed 3 bases, J shed 6 bases, and the junction held 14 bases outside the gene matches.

The chain recombines TRBV28 with TRBJ2-7; TRBD1 agrees at 7 bases. Germline CDR1 is MDHEN and CDR2 is SYDVKM. The CDR3 spans 14 residues. The V and J ends lost 6 bases and 2 bases, in that order; junction bases with no gene match: 7. CDR3 sequence: CASREQGYAYEQYF. For the CDR3, the DNA is TGTGCCAGCAGGGAACAGGGGTACGCCTACGAGCAGTACTTC.

The chain carries TRBV27 and TRBJ2-7; 9 bases are a match to TRBD1. CDR3 length equals 16 residues. With 6 bases clipped from V and 0 bases from J, the junction kept 9 bases outside the gene matches. The V gene's germline CDR1 is MNHEY and CDR2 SMNVEV (reference sequence). The CDR3 sequence is CASRRPGTGSSYEQYF. The DNA of the CDR3 is TGTGCCAGCAGACGCCCCGGGACAGGGAGCTCCTACGAGCAGTACTTC.

J is TRBJ2-2 and V is TRBV18; 9 nucleotides align to TRBD2. Germline V gene data show CDR1 as KGHSH and CDR2 as LQKENI. The CDR3 is made up of 18 amino acids. J lost 3 bases, V lost 0 bases, and 8 bases had no gene match. The CDR3 loop reads CASSPPVRGRADTGELFF. The CDR3 DNA reads TGTGCCAGCTCACCACCGGTTCGCGGGAGGGCCGACACCGGGGAGCTGTTTTTT.

This clone was detected once. The V and J genes are TRBV5-1 and TRBJ2-7; 7 bases map to TRBD2. Germline V lookup: CDR1 SGHRS, CDR2 YFSETQ. The J segment lost 5 bases and the V segment lost 0 bases, leaving 5 bases of the junction unmatched. There are 14 residues in the CDR3. This chain's CDR3 is CASSLAVTSNEQYF. The CDR3 DNA sequence: TGCGCCAGCAGCTTGGCCGTGACTAGCAACGAGCAGTACTTC.

The chain has TRBV3-1 (or the pseudogene TRBV3-2) and TRBJ1-5, with no clear D. Trimming took off 1 base at V and 7 bases at J, with 11 bases between the two ends. CDR1 is LGHDT, CDR2 YNNKEL, per germline (reference sequence). The CDR3 has 14 amino acids. CDR3 coding DNA: TGTGCCAGCAGCCAAGCGCGGGTCGGACAGCCCCAGCATTTT. Its protein is CASSQARVGQPQHF.

This clone was counted a few times. The chain links TRBV18 to TRBJ2-7, with 7 positions matching TRBD1. The CDR3 has 14 amino acids. The junction had 8 bases not matched to a gene; V was cut back by 3 bases and J by 6 bases. Germline CDR1 is KGHSH and CDR2 is LQKENI. CDR3 sequence reads: CASSPKMTGSEQYF. The CDR3 DNA reads as TGTGCCAGCTCACCTAAGATGACAGGGAGCGAGCAGTACTTC.

V gene TRBV7-3 combines with J gene TRBJ2-1; 7 bases agree with TRBD1. The V segment lost 2 bases and the J segment 8 bases; nucleotides outside the gene matches: 9. In germline, CDR1 is SGHTA, CDR2 FQGTGA. There are 15 residues in the CDR3. The CDR3 region is CASSLGSGGFHEQFF. In nucleotides, the CDR3 is TGTGCCAGCAGCTTAGGGTCAGGGGGTTTCCATGAGCAGTTCTTC.

The chain uses TRBV5-1 and TRBJ1-1; D uncertain. There are 14 residues in the CDR3. Germline V gene lookup returns CDR1 SGHRS and CDR2 YFSETQ. V was pared by 6 bases and J by 1 base, with 13 bases between. The CDR3 loop reads CASTASAQNTEAFF. The CDR3 nucleotides are TGCGCCAGCACCGCCAGCGCCCAGAACACTGAAGCTTTCTTT.

This chain uses TRBV7-2 with TRBJ1-4; 9 positions match TRBD1. The CDR3 loop spans 15 amino acids. From germline, CDR1 is SGHTA and CDR2 FQGNSA. Trimming took 1 base from V and 8 from J; bases not matched to a gene: 5. In DNA form, the CDR3 reads TGTGCCAGCAGCTTAGTATTTGGACAGGGGGAAAAACTGTTTTTT. Residues: CASSLVFGQGEKLFF.

The chain has TRBV10-3 and TRBJ1-5; possibly TRBD1 for D (5 bases). CDR3 length: 15 residues. Trimming removed 0 bases at V and 2 bases at J, with 8 bases between. Germline CDR1 and CDR2: ENHRY and SYGVKD. The CDR3 DNA reads as TGTGCCATCAGTGAGTCAGGGGAAGGCAATCAGCCCCAGCATTTT. Its protein product is CAISESGEGNQPQHF.

The rearrangement uses TRBV28 and TRBJ2-7; TRBD2 aligns across 10 bases. CDR3 length equals 14 residues. V trimming: 6 bases; J trimming: 2 bases; junction bases outside the gene matches: 4. Germline-derived CDR1 and CDR2 are MDHEN and SYDVKM. CDR3 amino acids: CASRGTSVTYEQYF. In DNA form, the CDR3 reads TGTGCCAGCAGGGGGACTAGCGTTACCTACGAGCAGTACTTC. Based on the CDR3 plus reference TRBV28 and TRBJ2-7, the full variable domain is DVKVTQSSRYLVKRTGEKVFLECVQDMDHENMFWYRQDPGLGLRLIYFSYDVKMKEKGDIPEGYSVSREKKERFSLILESASTNQTSMYLCASRGTSVTYEQYFGPGTRLTVT.

This rearrangement joins TRBV4-1 to TRBJ2-1; TRBD2 is a possible D gene (6 bases). This CDR3 region has 16 residues. Trimming cost V 2 bases and J 5 bases, with 16 bases left between them. The germline CDR1 and CDR2 sequences are MGHRA and YSYEKL. The CDR3 is CASSQLGGMEHNEQFF. CDR3 coding DNA: TGCGCCAGCAGCCAATTAGGCGGGATGGAGCACAATGAGCAGTTCTTC.

The chain carries TRBV7-2 and TRBJ2-7, with D perhaps TRBD1 (6 bases). Germline loops: CDR1 SGHTA, CDR2 FQGNSA. V dropped 5 bases and J dropped 0 bases, with 8 bases sitting between them. This CDR3 comprises 13 residues. The chain's CDR3 is CASSHRASYEQYF. CDR3 bases: TGTGCCAGCAGCCACAGGGCCTCCTACGAGCAGTACTTC.

The chain joins TRBV6-5 to TRBJ1-2; maybe TRBD1 (6 bases). The CDR3 spans 16 residues. Per germline, CDR1 MNHEY and CDR2 SVGAGI. V lost 2 bases and J 5 bases, leaving 18 bases between the germline ends. Here the CDR3 reads CASSYQTGGLTYGYTF. The CDR3, as DNA: TGTGCCAGCAGTTACCAGACAGGCGGCTTAACTTATGGCTACACCTTC.

The genes are TRBV28 and TRBJ2-1, with 12 bases fitting TRBD2. The CDR3 totals 14 residues. Trimming cost V 4 bases and J 12 bases; bases outside gene matches: 7. CDR1 is MDHEN, CDR2 SYDVKM, per germline. CDR3 amino acids: CASSSWTSGMRQFF. The CDR3 nucleotides are TGTGCCAGCAGTTCCTGGACTAGCGGGATGCGGCAGTTCTTC.

The rearrangement joins TRBV7-9 to TRBJ1-6, with 7 bases identical to TRBD1. The germline gives CDR1 SEHNR, CDR2 FQNEAQ (reference sequence). V shed 1 base, J shed 7 bases, and the junction held 4 bases outside the gene matches. There are 15 residues in the CDR3. CDR3 nucleotide sequence: TGTGCCAGCAGCTTAGGACAGGGACGGAATTCACCCCTCCACTTT. This codes for CASSLGQGRNSPLHF. Using reference TRBV7-9 and TRBJ1-6 for the parts outside the CDR3, the full variable domain is DTGVSQNPRHKITKRGQNVTFRCDPISEHNRLYWYRQTLGQGPEFLTYFQNEAQLEKSRLLSDRFSAERPKGSFSTLEIQRTEQGDSAMYLCASSLGQGRNSPLHFGNGTRLTVT.

The chain carries TRBV30 and TRBJ1-1; 8 bases are shared with TRBD1. CDR3 length equals 14 residues. The V segment lost 1 base and the J segment 1 base; nucleotides outside the gene matches: 2. Germline V CDR1 and CDR2: GTSNPN, SVGIG (reference sequence). As DNA, the CDR3 is TGTGCCTGGAGTGACAGGGGGGCGAACACTGAAGCTTTCTTT. Translating it yields CAWSDRGANTEAFF.

This clone was detected once. The chain recombines TRBV11-2 with TRBJ1-4, with TRBD1 identical over 7 bases. The germline V gene has CDR1 SGHAT and CDR2 FQNNGV. After removal of 6 bases from V and 8 bases from J, the junction contained 12 bases not matched to a gene. CDR3 length: 15 amino acids. CDR3 amino acids: CASRPGTDGPEKLFF. The DNA for the CDR3 is TGTGCCAGCAGACCCGGGACAGACGGGCCCGAAAAACTGTTTTTT.

This clone has a single count. J is TRBJ2-1 and V is TRBV18; 13 bases are shared with TRBD2. The CDR3 totals 17 residues. J gave up 0 bases and V 4 bases, and 3 bases lay outside the gene matches. Germline V gene sequence: CDR1 KGHSH, CDR2 LQKENI. The CDR3 DNA reads TGTGCCAGCTCACTCCGGACTAGCGGGAGCTCCTACAATGAGCAGTTCTTC. The encoded protein is CASSLRTSGSSYNEQFF.

As DNA, the CDR3 is TGTGCCAGCAGCTTATTTGTGTGGGGCGCCGGTGAAATGAACACTGAAGCTTTCTTT. Its translation: CASSLFVWGAGEMNTEAFF. The rearrangement joins TRBV7-2 to TRBJ1-1; perhaps TRBD1 as D (5 bases). Per the germline V gene, CDR1 is SGHTA and CDR2 is FQGNSA. The CDR3 loop spans 19 amino acids. The ends were cut back, 2 bases at V and 0 bases at J, with 22 bases in the middle.

This clone appeared a few times. The gene calls are TRBV28 and TRBJ2-2; TRBD2 agrees at 7 bases. V shed 4 bases, J shed 0 bases, and the junction held 2 bases outside the gene matches. The CDR3 has 15 residues. Germline loops: CDR1 MDHEN, CDR2 SYDVKM. The CDR3 region is CASSSGTTNTGELFF. DNA of the CDR3: TGTGCCAGCAGTTCCGGGACTACGAACACCGGGGAGCTGTTTTTT.